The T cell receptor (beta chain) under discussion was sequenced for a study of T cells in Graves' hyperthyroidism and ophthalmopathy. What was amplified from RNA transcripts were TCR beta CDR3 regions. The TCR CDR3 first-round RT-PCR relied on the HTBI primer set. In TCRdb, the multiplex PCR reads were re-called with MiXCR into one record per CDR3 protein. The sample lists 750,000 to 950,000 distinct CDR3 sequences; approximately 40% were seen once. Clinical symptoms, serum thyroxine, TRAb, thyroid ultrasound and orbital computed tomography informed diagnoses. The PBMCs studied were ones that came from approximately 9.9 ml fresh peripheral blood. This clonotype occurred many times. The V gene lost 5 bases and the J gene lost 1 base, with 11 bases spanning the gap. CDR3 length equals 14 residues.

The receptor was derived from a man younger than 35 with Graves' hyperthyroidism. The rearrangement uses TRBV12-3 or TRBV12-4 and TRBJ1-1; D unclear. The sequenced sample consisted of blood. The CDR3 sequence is CASSPWVENTEAFF. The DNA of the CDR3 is TGTGCCAGCAGTCCATGGGTGGAGAACACTGAAGCTTTCTTT.